The TCR beta chain under discussion was sequenced for a study of read filtering for tumor transcriptome and immune sequencing. Findings of the study overall: This fraction held mixed bone marrow immune cells after CD138-negative sorting. Roughly four fifths of IR-seq clonotypes had one read, totaling approximately 3.5% of reads; RNA-seq: 74.6% and 44.6%.

Molecular barcoded adaptors covering alpha/delta and beta/gamma chains were used on 400 to 450 ng RNA. In TCRdb, the reads were re-called with MiXCR into one record per CDR3 protein. The repertoire holds about 130,000 distinct CDR3 sequences, with 10% to 15% as singletons. Sampling of bone marrow took place during active disease in every patient. Germline V gene lookup returns CDR1 DFQATT and CDR2 SNEGSKA (reference sequence). The CDR3 covers 13 residues. Trimming removed 2 bases from V and 8 bases from J; junction bases left unmatched: 3. This clonotype was counted at least ten times. Its cognate antigen is unknown.

Sequencing was done on a sample of a population of CD138-negative cells sorted from bone marrow. This sequence joins TRBV20-1 and TRBJ1-6; TRBD1 matches 7 bases. The receptor was derived from a donor over 35 with multiple myeloma. The CDR3 sequence is CSARFDRDSPLHF. In DNA form, the CDR3 reads TGCAGTGCTAGATTCGACAGGGATTCACCCCTCCACTTT.